This TCR beta chain was captured in a study of CD8+ T cells in alopecia areata. Germline CDR1 reads SGHDT; CDR2 reads YYEEEE. The CDR3 is 17 residues long. V lost 0 bases to trimming and J lost 3 bases; unmatched junction nucleotides: 7. As to treatment: oral pan-JAK inhibitor, 5-10 mg twice daily. RNA was isolated and reverse transcribed to cDNA, the sequencing template. Assay used: immunoSEQ multiplex PCR; TCRdb lists only in-frame clones, some missing. In the table there are around 70,000 clones, 25% to 30% of which are singletons. This rearrangement joins TRBV5-6 to TRBJ2-5; 11 bases fit TRBD1. Sequenced material: CD8+ T cells sorted from blood, taken at week 4, from a patient treated with tofacitinib. This clonotype was sampled from a human donor with alopecia areata. The CDR3 nucleotides are TGTGCCAGCAGCTTGGTACCCGGGGGACAGGGGGAAGAGACCCAGTACTTC. It yields the protein CASSLVPGGQGEETQYF.